Listed here are 13 T cell receptor beta chains from one sample, sequenced in a study of cytomegalovirus exposure and HLA in healthy donors. The PCR had 60 Vbeta and 13 Jbeta primers. Profiled with immunoSEQ multiplex PCR; TCRdb holds only in-frame clones, not every one. The sample yields under 200,000 clones, about 68% seen once. The sequenced material came from PBMCs. Receptor source: a female donor in good health and CMV-seronegative.

The chain is built from TRBV2 and TRBJ2-3, with TRBD2 as a possible D gene (5 bases). V shed 10 bases and J shed 2 bases, with 16 bases lying between them. The CDR3 extends over 14 amino acids. Per germline, CDR1 SNHLY and CDR2 FYNNEI. The CDR3 DNA follows: TGTGCCACGAGCCCGGGGTTGGCCACAGATACGCAGTATTTT. Its translation: CATSPGLATDTQYF.

This rearrangement joins TRBV10-1 to TRBJ2-3, with 14 nucleotides matching TRBD2. The length of the CDR3 is 16 residues. After removal of 4 bases from V and 3 bases from J, the junction contained 3 bases not matched to a gene. Germline V gene sequence: CDR1 WNHNN, CDR2 SYGVQD (reference sequence). The CDR3 DNA is TGCGCCAGCAGTGGGGGACTAGCGGGGGCAACAGATACGCAGTATTTT. Protein: CASSGGLAGATDTQYF.

The chain's CDR3 is CAWSRGGQRDTQYF. In nucleotides, the CDR3 is TGTGCCTGGAGCCGGGGGGGCCAGAGAGATACGCAGTATTTT. The rearrangement links TRBV30 to TRBJ2-3; the match to TRBD2 covers 8 bases. This CDR3 is 14 amino acids long. Trimming cost V 3 bases and J 5 bases; bases outside gene matches: 7. The germline V gene encodes CDR1 GTSNPN and CDR2 SVGIG (reference sequence).

The chain has TRBV6-5 and TRBJ2-3, with 13 positions matching TRBD2. CDR3 length: 15 amino acids. Trimming cost V 6 bases and J 6 bases; bases outside gene matches: 6. Germline loops: CDR1 MNHEY, CDR2 SVGAGI. As DNA, the CDR3 is TGTGCCAGCAGCGGCACTAGCGGGAGGGCGGATACGCAGTATTTT. Translating it yields CASSGTSGRADTQYF.

The chain links TRBV28 to TRBJ2-7; a possible D gene is TRBD2 (5 bases). CDR1 and CDR2 (germline): MDHEN, SYDVKM. The CDR3 is made up of 13 amino acids. V gave up 6 bases and J gave up 3 bases, with 12 bases separating them. CDR3 bases: TGTGCCAGCAGAAAGAGGGAGATCTACGAGCAGTACTTC. This translates into CASRKREIYEQYF.

This clone was detected only a few times. The same CDR3 is also encoded by other DNA sequences in this sample. The gene calls are TRBV5-1 and TRBJ2-7; D gene unclear. Germline V lookup: CDR1 SGHRS, CDR2 YFSETQ. This CDR3 region has 14 residues. Trimming pared 0 bases from V and 0 bases from J, leaving 7 bases between. This chain's CDR3 is CASSLAVSSYEQYF. As DNA, the CDR3 is TGCGCCAGCAGCTTGGCCGTTAGCTCCTACGAGCAGTACTTC.

The J gene is TRBJ1-1, the V gene TRBV28; no definite D call. With 3 bases removed from V and 3 bases from J, the gap between germline ends came to 8 bases. The germline gives CDR1 MDHEN, CDR2 SYDVKM. The CDR3 covers 13 residues. In nucleotides, the CDR3 is TGTGCCAGCAGTTTGGGCACCTACACTGAAGCTTTCTTT. It encodes CASSLGTYTEAFF.

This chain joins TRBV19 and TRBJ2-1; 10 positions agree with TRBD1. V lost 4 bases to trimming and J lost 6 bases; unmatched junction nucleotides: 6. This CDR3 has 15 residues. Germline V gene sequence: CDR1 LNHDA, CDR2 SQIVND (reference sequence). Here the CDR3 reads CASSTDRGQINEQFF. The CDR3 DNA reads TGTGCCAGTAGTACCGACAGGGGGCAAATCAATGAGCAGTTCTTC.

The chain couples TRBV5-1 to TRBJ2-5; 9 bases are a match to TRBD2. Looked up from germline, CDR1 is SGHRS and CDR2 is YFSETQ. Unmatched junction bases numbered 8, after V lost 4 bases and J lost 4 bases. The CDR3 runs 15 residues. The CDR3 sequence is CASSTGLAHGETQYF. CDR3 in DNA: TGCGCCAGCAGCACGGGACTAGCCCACGGAGAGACCCAGTACTTC.

This clone was observed many times. The chain has TRBV6-6 and TRBJ2-7; the match to TRBD1 covers 9 bases. CDR3 length equals 15 residues. The junction had 6 bases not matched to a gene; V was cut back by 4 bases and J by 2 bases. CDR1 MNHNY and CDR2 SVGAGI come from the germline V gene (reference sequence). CDR3 sequence reads: CASSFSGTGTYEQYF. CDR3 bases: TGTGCCAGCAGTTTTTCCGGGACAGGGACCTACGAGCAGTACTTC.

J is TRBJ2-7 and V is TRBV7-8, with 10 bases matching TRBD1. CDR3 length: 15 residues. Germline trimming cut 5 bases from V and 5 bases from J; bases unmatched to any gene: 9. The germline V gene encodes CDR1 SGHVS and CDR2 FQNEAQ. DNA of the CDR3: TGTGCCAGCAGCGCTCCTAGGGACAGGGGACACGAGCAGTACTTC. This sequence encodes CASSAPRDRGHEQYF.

The chain uses TRBV15 and TRBJ2-7, with 10 positions matching TRBD2. This CDR3 contains 16 residues. V lost 5 bases to trimming and J lost 2 bases; unmatched junction nucleotides: 9. The germline V gene has CDR1 LNHNV and CDR2 YYDKDF (reference sequence). The CDR3, as DNA: TGTGCCACCAGCGCGTTGGGACTAGCGTCAACCTACGAGCAGTACTTC. Its translation is CATSALGLASTYEQYF. Full variable domain (outside the CDR3, taken from reference TRBV15 and TRBJ2-7): DAMVIQNPRYQVTQFGKPVTLSCSQTLNHNVMYWYQQKSSQAPKLLFHYYDKDFNNEADTPDNFQSRRPNTSFCFLDIRSPGLGDTAMYLCATSALGLASTYEQYFGPGTRLTVT.

Notes on this clone: One junction end disagrees with the germline gene, perhaps due to a read error. V and J are TRBV7-9 and TRBJ1-1, with 7 bases fitting TRBD1. This CDR3 region has 13 residues. Per germline, CDR1 SEHNR and CDR2 FQNEAQ (reference sequence). CDR3 bases: TGTTCCAGCAGCCCCGGACAGGCCACTGAAGCTTTCTTT. It is translated as CSSSPGQATEAFF. The variable domain in full, completed from reference TRBV7-9 and TRBJ1-1, reads DTGVSQNPRHKITKRGQNVTFRCDPISEHNRLYWYRQTLGQGPEFLTYFQNEAQLEKSRLLSDRFSAERPKGSFSTLEIQRTEQGDSAMYLCSSSPGQATEAFFGQGTRLTVV.